There are a few counts of the clone carrying this T cell receptor (beta chain). No antigen is known for it. TCRdb's table, derived via immunoSEQ multiplex PCR, lists solely in-frame clones and lacks some. The sample has roughly 120,000 clones; approximately 90% are singletons. This specimen comes from a study of PD-L1 blockade in urothelial cancer. Study context: Previous chemotherapy exposure amounted to 0 to 3 regimens for patients. It was at 3 weeks (second dose) and 6 weeks after treatment start that blood was analyzed. T cells were recovered from blood samples at a median of roughly 150,000. Study-level results: Better progression-free and overall survival followed lower pretreatment blood clonality.

Time point noted: peripheral blood 6 weeks after treatment start. Germline CDR1 and CDR2: WNHNN and SYGVQD (reference sequence). There are 13 residues in the CDR3. Trimming cost V 6 bases and J 1 base, with 9 bases left between them. This chain uses TRBV10-1 with TRBJ1-1; possible D gene TRBD1, 6 bases. The receptor comes from a man between 60 and 75 years old with urothelial cancer. Sequences were derived from PBMCs, sampled around atezolizumab (anti-PD-L1) treatment. This CDR3 is CASRGDKNTEAFF. DNA for the CDR3: TGCGCCAGCAGAGGGGACAAGAACACTGAAGCTTTCTTT.